This T cell receptor beta chain was identified during a study of cytomegalovirus exposure and HLA in healthy donors. Across the study: Earlier results showed roughly 120 million unique TCR beta sequences derived from roughly 190 million T cells. The study, taken as a whole, reports: Overall, approximately 150 TCR beta chains were annotated as cytomegalovirus-associated. Sequences of the TCR beta chain were said to predict the HLA-A and HLA-B alleles of most subjects accurately.

This clone was counted only a few times. Its antigen is as yet unknown. This CDR3 comprises 15 residues. V dropped 0 bases and J dropped 4 bases, with 9 bases sitting between them. CDR1 is MNHNY, CDR2 SVGAGI, per germline (reference sequence). PCR amplification relied on 60 Vbeta primers (plus 13 Jbeta primers). Measured with immunoSEQ multiplex PCR; TCRdb has only the in-frame clones, and not every one. The sample lists more than 100,000 clones; approximately 79% were seen once. This sequence originates from a male donor in good health and CMV-seronegative. Sequencing used PBMCs. V is TRBV6-6 and J is TRBJ2-2; perhaps TRBD1 as D (5 bases). As DNA, the CDR3 is TGTGCCAGCAGTTACTCAGTTACAGGCACCGGGGAGCTGTTTTTT. This gives the protein CASSYSVTGTGELFF.